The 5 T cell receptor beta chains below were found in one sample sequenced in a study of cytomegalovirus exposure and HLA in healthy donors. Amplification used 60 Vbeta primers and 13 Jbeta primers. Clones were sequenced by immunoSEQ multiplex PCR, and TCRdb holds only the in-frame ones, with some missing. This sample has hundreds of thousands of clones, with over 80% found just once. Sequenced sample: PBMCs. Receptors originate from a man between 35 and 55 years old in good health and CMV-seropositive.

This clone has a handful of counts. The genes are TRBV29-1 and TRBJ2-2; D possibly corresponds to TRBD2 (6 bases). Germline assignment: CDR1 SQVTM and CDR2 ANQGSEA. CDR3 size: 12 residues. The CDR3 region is CSGGLRGGELFF. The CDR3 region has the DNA TGCTCCGGGGGACTCCGGGGAGGGGAGCTGTTTTTT.

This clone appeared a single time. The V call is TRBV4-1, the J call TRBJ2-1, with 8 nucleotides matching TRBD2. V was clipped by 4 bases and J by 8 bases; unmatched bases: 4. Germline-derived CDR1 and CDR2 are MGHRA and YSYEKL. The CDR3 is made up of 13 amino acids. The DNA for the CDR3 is TGCGCCAGCAGCCTCGGACTAGCCGATGAGCAGTTCTTC. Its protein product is CASSLGLADEQFF.

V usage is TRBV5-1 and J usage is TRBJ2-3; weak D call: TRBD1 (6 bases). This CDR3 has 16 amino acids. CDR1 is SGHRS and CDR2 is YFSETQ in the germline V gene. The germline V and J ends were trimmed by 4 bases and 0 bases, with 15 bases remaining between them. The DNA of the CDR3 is TGCGCCAGCAGCAAACAGGGCCAAACTAGCACAGATACGCAGTATTTT. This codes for CASSKQGQTSTDTQYF. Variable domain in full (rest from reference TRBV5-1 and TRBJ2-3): KAGVTQTPRYLIKTRGQQVTLSCSPISGHRSVSWYQQTPGQGLQFLFEYFSETQRNKGNFPGRFSGRQFSNSRSEMNVSTLELGDSALYLCASSKQGQTSTDTQYFGPGTRLTVL.

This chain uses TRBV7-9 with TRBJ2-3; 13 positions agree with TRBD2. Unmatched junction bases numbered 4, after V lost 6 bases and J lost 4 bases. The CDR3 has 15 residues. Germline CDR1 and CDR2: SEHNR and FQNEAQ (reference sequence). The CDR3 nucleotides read TGTGCCAGCAGTCCAACTAGCGGGAGGGCAGATACGCAGTATTTT. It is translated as CASSPTSGRADTQYF.

CDR3 nucleotide sequence: TGTGCCAGCAGTCCCCGGGAGGTTACAGATACGCAGTATTTT. Translation: CASSPREVTDTQYF. The chain carries TRBV6-5 and TRBJ2-3, with 7 positions matching TRBD2. J gave up 3 bases and V 5 bases, and 5 bases lay outside the gene matches. Germline V gene lookup returns CDR1 MNHEY and CDR2 SVGAGI. The CDR3 loop spans 14 amino acids.